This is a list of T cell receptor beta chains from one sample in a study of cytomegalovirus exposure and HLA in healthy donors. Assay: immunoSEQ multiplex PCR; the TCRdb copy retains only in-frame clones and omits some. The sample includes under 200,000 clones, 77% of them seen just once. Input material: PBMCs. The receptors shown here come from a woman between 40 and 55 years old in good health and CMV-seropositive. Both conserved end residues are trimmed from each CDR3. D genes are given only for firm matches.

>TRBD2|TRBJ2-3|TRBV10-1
ASSRIAGGTTDTQY
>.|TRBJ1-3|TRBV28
ASSPQGKGTIY
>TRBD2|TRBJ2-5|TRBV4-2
ASSAGGETQY
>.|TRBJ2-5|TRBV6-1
ASSVWGVEETQY
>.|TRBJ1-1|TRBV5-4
ASSLGGSGARVTEAF
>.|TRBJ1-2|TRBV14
ASSQDRAVGGYT
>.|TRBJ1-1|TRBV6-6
ASSYGAGQNTEAF
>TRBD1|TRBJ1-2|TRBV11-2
ASSDRGLYGYT
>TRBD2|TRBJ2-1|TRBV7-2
ASSLVAAGGNEQF
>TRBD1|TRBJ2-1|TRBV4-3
ASSPFTGGNNEQF
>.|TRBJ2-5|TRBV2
ASRLLRQETQY
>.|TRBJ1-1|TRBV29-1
SVGRGRTEAF
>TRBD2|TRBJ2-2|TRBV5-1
ASSGLAGAPGELF
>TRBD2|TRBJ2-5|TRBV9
ASSVGSGEETQY
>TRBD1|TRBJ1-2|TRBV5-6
ASSPDRGDYGYT
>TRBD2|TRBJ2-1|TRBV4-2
ASSQDFTGGMGNEQF
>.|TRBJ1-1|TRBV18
ASSLGRAGNTEAF
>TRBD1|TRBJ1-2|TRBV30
AWSVQGAPSSGYT
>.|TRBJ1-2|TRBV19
ASSSGVDGYT
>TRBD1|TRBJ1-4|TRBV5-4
ASSLGSGQKNEKLF
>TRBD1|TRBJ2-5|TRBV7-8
ASSRDSLQETQY
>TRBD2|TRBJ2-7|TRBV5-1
ASSPTSGRTDEQY
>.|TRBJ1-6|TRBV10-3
AISEGGFSYNSPLH
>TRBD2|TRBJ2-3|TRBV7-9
ASSLRTSGSTDTQY
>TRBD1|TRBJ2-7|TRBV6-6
ASSQGEIEQY
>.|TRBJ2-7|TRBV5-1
ASSLQGNEQY
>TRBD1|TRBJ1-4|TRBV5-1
ASSWTGGSTNEKLF
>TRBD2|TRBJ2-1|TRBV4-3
ASSQDLRTSGGREEQF
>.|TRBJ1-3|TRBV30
AWSTPGELSGNTIY
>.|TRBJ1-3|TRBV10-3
AISESGIGPGNTIY
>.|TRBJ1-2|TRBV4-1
ASSQVSSYGYT
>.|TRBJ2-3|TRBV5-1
ASSLGVVPDTQY
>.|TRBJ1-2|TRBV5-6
ASSSLGGGYGYT
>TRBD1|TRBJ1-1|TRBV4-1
ASSHLGRLTGQSTEAF
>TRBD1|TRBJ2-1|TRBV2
ASSWTGYEQF
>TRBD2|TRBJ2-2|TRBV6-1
ASSGQSGLAGDGGELF
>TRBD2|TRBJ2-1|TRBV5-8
ASSFSAGGPTQF
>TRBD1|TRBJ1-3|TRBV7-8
ASSSGQGWNTIY
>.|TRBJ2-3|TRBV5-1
ASSRERGTDTQY
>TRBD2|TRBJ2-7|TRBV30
AWSPSRTSGEPYEQY
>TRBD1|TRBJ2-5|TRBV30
AWSRTGGETQY
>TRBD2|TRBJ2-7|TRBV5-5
ASSLAGASGGGKQY
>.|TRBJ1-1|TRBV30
ASRTVGITEAF
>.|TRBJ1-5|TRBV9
ASSKTGGNQPQH